This TCR beta chain was obtained from a study of spatial heterogeneity in lung cancer. Study-wide background: A unique TCR and UMI combination showed up more than ten times in raw reads, on average.

The V gene's germline CDR1 is MNHEY and CDR2 SMNVEV (reference sequence). The CDR3 loop spans 14 amino acids. The germline V and J ends were trimmed by 0 bases and 5 bases, with 7 bases remaining between them. The sample's time point: sample taken at primary tumor resection. Tumor, nontumor lung or frozen PBMC supplied whole RNA, sequenced without sorting. A unique molecular identifier was carried by every single TCR cDNA molecule. TCRdb recomputed calls from the 5' RACE reads with MiXCR, one row per CDR3 protein. The sample includes 39,000 or so distinct CDR3 sequences, approximately 7.5% of them seen just once. This clonotype was observed at least ten times.

The rearrangement uses TRBV27 and TRBJ2-2, with D unclear. Sample: PBMCs, taken at surgery. The TCR sequence derives from a male donor with early-stage non-small cell lung cancer. The CDR3 spells CASSLSLGTGELFF. The CDR3 DNA sequence: TGTGCCAGCAGTTTATCGCTGGGAACCGGGGAGCTGTTTTTT.